This T cell receptor beta chain is drawn from a study of siplizumab effects on memory and regulatory T cells. Notes on this clone: This sample includes further DNA sequences coding for the same CDR3.

The CDR3 contains 19 residues. Method: immunoSEQ multiplex PCR; TCRdb's copy keeps in-frame clones and lacks some. The sample contains roughly 110,000 clones, just under 95% of which appear only once. This TCR came from a human donor in good health. This rearrangement joins TRBV12-2 to TRBJ2-7; the DNA was not used to check the table's D call, TRBD2. TRBV12-2 is a documented pseudogene. The sequenced sample was non-Treg CD4+ T cells sorted from blood. The DNA of the CDR3 is TGTGCAAGTCGCTTACCGGGACTAGCGGGGGCCTCACGTTCCTACGAGCAGTACTTC. It specifies CASRLPGLAGASRSYEQYF.